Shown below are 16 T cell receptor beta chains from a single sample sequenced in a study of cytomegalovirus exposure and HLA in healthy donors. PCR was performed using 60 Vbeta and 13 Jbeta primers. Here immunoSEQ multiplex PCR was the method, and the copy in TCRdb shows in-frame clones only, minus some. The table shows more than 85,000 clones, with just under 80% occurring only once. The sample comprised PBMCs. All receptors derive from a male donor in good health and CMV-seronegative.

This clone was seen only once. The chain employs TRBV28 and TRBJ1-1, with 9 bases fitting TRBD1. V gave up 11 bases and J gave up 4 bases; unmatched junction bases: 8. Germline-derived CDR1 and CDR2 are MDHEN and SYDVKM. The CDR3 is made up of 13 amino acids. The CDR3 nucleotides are TGTGCCTGTTTTCGGGACAGGGCCACTGAAGCTTTCTTT. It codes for CACFRDRATEAFF.

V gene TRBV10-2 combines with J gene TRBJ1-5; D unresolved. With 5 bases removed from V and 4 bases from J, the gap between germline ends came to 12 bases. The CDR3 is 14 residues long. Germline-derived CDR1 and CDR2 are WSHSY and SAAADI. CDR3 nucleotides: TGCGCCAGCAGTCAAGTCCAAGCTAATCAGCCCCAGCATTTT. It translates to CASSQVQANQPQHF.

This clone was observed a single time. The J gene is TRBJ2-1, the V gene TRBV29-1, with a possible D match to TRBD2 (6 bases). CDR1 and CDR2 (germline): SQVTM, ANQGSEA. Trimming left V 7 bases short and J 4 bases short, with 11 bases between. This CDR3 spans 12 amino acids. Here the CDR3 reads CSAGGLYNEQFF. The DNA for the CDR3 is TGCAGCGCCGGAGGGCTATACAATGAGCAGTTCTTC.

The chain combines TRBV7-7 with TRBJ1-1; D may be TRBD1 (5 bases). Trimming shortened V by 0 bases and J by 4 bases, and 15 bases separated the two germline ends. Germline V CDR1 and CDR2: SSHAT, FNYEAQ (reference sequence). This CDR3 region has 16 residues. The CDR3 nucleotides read TGTGCCAGCAGCTTAGCGTCTTCCGGGGGTGTCACTGAAGCTTTCTTT. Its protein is CASSLASSGGVTEAFF.

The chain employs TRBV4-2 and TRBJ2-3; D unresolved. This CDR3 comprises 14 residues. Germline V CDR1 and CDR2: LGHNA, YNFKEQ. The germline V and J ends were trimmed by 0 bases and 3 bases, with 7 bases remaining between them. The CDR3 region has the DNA TGTGCCAGCAGCCAAGATCCTCTGACAGATACGCAGTATTTT. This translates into CASSQDPLTDTQYF.

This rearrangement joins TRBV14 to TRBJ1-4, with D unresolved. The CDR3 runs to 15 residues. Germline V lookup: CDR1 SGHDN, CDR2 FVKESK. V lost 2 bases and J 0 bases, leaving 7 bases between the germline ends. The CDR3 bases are TGTGCCAGCAGCCAAAAAGAGTCAACTAATGAAAAACTGTTTTTT. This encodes CASSQKESTNEKLFF.

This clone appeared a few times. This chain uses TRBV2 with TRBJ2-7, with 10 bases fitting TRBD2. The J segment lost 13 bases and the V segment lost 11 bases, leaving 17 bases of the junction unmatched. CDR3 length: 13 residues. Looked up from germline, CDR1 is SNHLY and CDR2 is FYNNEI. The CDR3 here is CAGSSGRAVSHYF. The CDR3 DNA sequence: TGTGCCGGTAGCAGCGGGAGGGCTGTGAGTCATTACTTC.

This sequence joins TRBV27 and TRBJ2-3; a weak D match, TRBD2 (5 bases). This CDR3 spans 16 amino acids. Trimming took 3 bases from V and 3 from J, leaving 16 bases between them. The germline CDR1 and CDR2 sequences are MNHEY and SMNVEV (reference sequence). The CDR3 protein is CASSFEGRGWTDTQYF. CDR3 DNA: TGTGCCAGCAGTTTTGAAGGGCGCGGGTGGACAGATACGCAGTATTTT.

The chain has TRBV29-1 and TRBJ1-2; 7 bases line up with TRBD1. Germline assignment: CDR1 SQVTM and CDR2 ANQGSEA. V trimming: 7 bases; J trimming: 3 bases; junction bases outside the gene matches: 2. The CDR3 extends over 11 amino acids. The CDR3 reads CSAGTDYGYTF. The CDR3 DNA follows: TGCAGCGCTGGGACAGACTATGGCTACACCTTC.

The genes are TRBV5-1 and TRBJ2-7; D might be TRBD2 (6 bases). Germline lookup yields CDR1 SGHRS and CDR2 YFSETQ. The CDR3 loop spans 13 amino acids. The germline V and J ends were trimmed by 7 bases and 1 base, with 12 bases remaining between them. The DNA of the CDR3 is TGCGCCAGCTCGGACGGGAGATCCTACGAGCAGTACTTC. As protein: CASSDGRSYEQYF.

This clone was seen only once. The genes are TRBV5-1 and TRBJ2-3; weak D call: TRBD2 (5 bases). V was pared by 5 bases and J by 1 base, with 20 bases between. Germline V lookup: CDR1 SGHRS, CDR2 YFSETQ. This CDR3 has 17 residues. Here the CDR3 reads CASSLISRAQGTDTQYF. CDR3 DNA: TGCGCCAGCAGTCTAATCTCGAGGGCGCAGGGCACAGATACGCAGTATTTT. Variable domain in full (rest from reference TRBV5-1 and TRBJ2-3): KAGVTQTPRYLIKTRGQQVTLSCSPISGHRSVSWYQQTPGQGLQFLFEYFSETQRNKGNFPGRFSGRQFSNSRSEMNVSTLELGDSALYLCASSLISRAQGTDTQYFGPGTRLTVL.

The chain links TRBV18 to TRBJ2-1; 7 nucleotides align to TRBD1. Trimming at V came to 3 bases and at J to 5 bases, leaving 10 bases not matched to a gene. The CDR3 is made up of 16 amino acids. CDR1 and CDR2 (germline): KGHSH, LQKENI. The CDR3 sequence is CASSPPTGDRDNEQFF. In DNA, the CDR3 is TGTGCCAGCTCACCTCCCACTGGGGACAGAGACAATGAGCAGTTCTTC.

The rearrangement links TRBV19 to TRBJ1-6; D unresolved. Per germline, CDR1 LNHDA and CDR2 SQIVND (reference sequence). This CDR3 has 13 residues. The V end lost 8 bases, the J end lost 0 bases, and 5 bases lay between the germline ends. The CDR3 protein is CASRSSYNSPLHF. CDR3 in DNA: TGTGCCAGTCGCAGCTCCTATAATTCACCCCTCCACTTT.

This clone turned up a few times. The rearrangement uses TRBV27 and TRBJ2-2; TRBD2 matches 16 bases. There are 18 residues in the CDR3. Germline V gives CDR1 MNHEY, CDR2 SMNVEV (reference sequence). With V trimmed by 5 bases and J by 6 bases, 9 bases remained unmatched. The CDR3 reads CASSALGLAGGPAGELFF. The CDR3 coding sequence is TGTGCCAGCAGTGCGTTGGGACTAGCGGGAGGGCCCGCCGGGGAGCTGTTTTTT.

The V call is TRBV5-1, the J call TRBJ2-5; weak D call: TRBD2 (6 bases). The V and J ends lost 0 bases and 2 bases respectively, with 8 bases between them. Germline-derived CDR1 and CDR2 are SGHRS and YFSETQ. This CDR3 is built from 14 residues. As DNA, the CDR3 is TGCGCCAGCAGCTTGGGACTAGGGCAAGAGACCCAGTACTTC. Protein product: CASSLGLGQETQYF. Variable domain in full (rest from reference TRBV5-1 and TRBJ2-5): KAGVTQTPRYLIKTRGQQVTLSCSPISGHRSVSWYQQTPGQGLQFLFEYFSETQRNKGNFPGRFSGRQFSNSRSEMNVSTLELGDSALYLCASSLGLGQETQYFGPGTRLLVL.

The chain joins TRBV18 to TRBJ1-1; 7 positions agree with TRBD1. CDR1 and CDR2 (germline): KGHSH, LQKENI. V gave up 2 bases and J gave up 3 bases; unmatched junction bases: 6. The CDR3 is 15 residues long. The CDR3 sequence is CASSPSTGVDTEAFF. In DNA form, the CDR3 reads TGTGCCAGCTCACCAAGCACAGGGGTGGACACTGAAGCTTTCTTT. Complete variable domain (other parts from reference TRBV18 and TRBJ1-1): NAGVMQNPRHLVRRRGQEARLRCSPMKGHSHVYWYRQLPEEGLKFMVYLQKENIIDESGMPKERFSAEFPKEGPSILRIQQVVRGDSAAYFCASSPSTGVDTEAFFGQGTRLTVV.